Listed below are T cell receptor beta chains from one sample, sequenced in a study of CD8+CD57+ T cells in acquired aplastic anemia. TCRdb reprocessed the reads with MiXCR, giving one entry per CDR3 protein. Of about 18,000 distinct CDR3 sequences detected, over 35% appear once; the ten largest clones hold 80% to 90%. Sequencing was performed on CD8+CD57+ T cells sorted from PBMCs. The receptors shown here come from a human donor with aplastic anemia. The CDR3 runs from the conserved cysteine through the conserved F or W.

j_gene | v_gene | CDR3aa
TRBJ2-1 | TRBV12-3/TRBV12-4 | CASSKTSGGSSFF
TRBJ1-3 | TRBV7-8 | CASSLAVPGTGDTIYF
TRBJ2-7 | TRBV5-1 | CASSLEGGTVNEQYF
TRBJ2-3 | TRBV20-1 | CSARDPRPGADTQYF
TRBJ2-3 | TRBV12-3/TRBV12-4 | CASSLRTDTQYF
TRBJ1-5 | TRBV9 | CASSATGQGLNQPQHF
TRBJ2-7 | TRBV5-1 | CASSGLWGSSYEQYF
TRBJ2-5 | TRBV4-2 | CASSPEGGIETQYF
TRBJ2-7 | TRBV2 | CASSDEEGGYEQYF
TRBJ1-6 | TRBV12-3/TRBV12-4 | CASSLYGDNSPLHF
TRBJ2-5 | TRBV20-1 | CSARRGEQETQYF
TRBJ2-7 | TRBV27 | CASSLWVGQGGGYEQYF
TRBJ2-2 | TRBV3-1 | CASSQLGDTGELFF
TRBJ1-5 | TRBV15 | CATSSVGVGGQPQHF
TRBJ2-1 | TRBV11-3 | CASSPDGLAGTYNEQFF
TRBJ2-2 | TRBV5-1 | CASSLVRDGGGELFF
TRBJ2-5 | TRBV12-3/TRBV12-4 | CASSLATGGEETQYF
TRBJ2-7 | TRBV28 | CASSLSVNIPGRETYEQYF
TRBJ1-4 | TRBV2 | CASSEMREPEKLFF
TRBJ1-1 | TRBV29-1 | CSASGRMNTEAFF
TRBJ2-3 | TRBV3-1 | CASSPPSGYTDTQYF
TRBJ2-7 | TRBV7-6 | CASSLGTSGVYEQYF
TRBJ2-3 | TRBV6-4 | CASSEVAGGTDTQYF
TRBJ2-3 | TRBV20-1 | CSARDLGGLGTDTQYF
TRBJ2-5 | TRBV20-1 | CSANFGREQETQYF
TRBJ2-7 | TRBV10-1 | CASIRTGNYEQYF
TRBJ2-7 | TRBV20-1 | CSERGQGTYEQYF
TRBJ1-3 | TRBV10-1 | CASSAETGGNTIYF
TRBJ2-5 | TRBV24-1 | CASSSIGTQYF
TRBJ2-1 | TRBV10-3 | CAISSTSGGASVSEQFF
TRBJ2-1 | TRBV20-1 | CSAPTSYSGNEQFF
TRBJ2-5 | TRBV20-1 | CSARDFTSGRVETQYF
TRBJ2-1 | TRBV4-2 | CASSLPPTGQGGDEQFF
TRBJ1-5 | TRBV20-1 | CSAPDRSVATQHF
TRBJ1-6 | TRBV12-3/TRBV12-4 | CASSSIGELSYNSPLHF
TRBJ2-1 | TRBV24-1 | CATNDPSSGAYNEQFF
TRBJ2-1 | TRBV24-1 | CATSVGTSGRIYNEQFF
TRBJ1-1 | TRBV29-1 | CSAYYRERAFF
TRBJ2-2 | TRBV7-3 | CASSLSGQGELFF
TRBJ2-3 | TRBV24-1 | CATSEGATDTQYF
TRBJ2-2 | TRBV24-1 | CATQAAGPGELFF
TRBJ2-5 | TRBV5-1 | CASRSGQEETQYF
TRBJ1-5 | TRBV28 | CASSFLRDNQPQHF
TRBJ2-7 | TRBV2 | CASRGRAGYEQYF
TRBJ1-1 | TRBV5-1 | CASRLGASMNTEAFF
TRBJ1-2 | TRBV29-1 | CSVDQTGENYGYTF
TRBJ1-1 | TRBV15 | CATSSPGNTEAFF
TRBJ2-3 | TRBV28 | CASTIGTYITSTDTQYF
TRBJ2-7 | TRBV10-3 | CAISEFGTVDYEQYF
TRBJ2-5 | TRBV6-6 | CASSYGGAETQYF
TRBJ2-1 | TRBV19 | CASSLNNLRQFF
TRBJ1-2 | TRBV7-9 | CASSLVTGGYTF
TRBJ1-1 | TRBV20-1 | CRGTGLMNTEAFF
TRBJ2-7 | TRBV6-6 | CASKYEQYF
TRBJ1-4 | TRBV25-1 | CASSPPYEKLFF
TRBJ1-2 | TRBV7-3 | CASSLTRQGADGYTF
TRBJ1-5 | TRBV4-1 | CASSQGQGDQPQHF
TRBJ2-7 | TRBV19 | CASSIAAGVHYEQYF
TRBJ2-1 | TRBV7-6 | CASSLSGQGLNEQFF